This paragraph covers one TCR beta chain sequence. Germline V gene lookup returns CDR1 SGHTA and CDR2 FQGNSA. With 5 bases removed from V and 6 bases from J, the gap between germline ends came to 18 bases. The CDR3 consists of 15 residues. MiXCR was run by TCRdb on the RT-PCR reads, yielding one entry per CDR3 protein. The table shows 550,000 to 750,000 distinct CDR3 sequences, with 12% to 15% occurring only once. This TCR came from a female donor in good health, serving as a healthy control. The chain carries TRBV7-2 and TRBJ2-3, with D possibly called TRBD1 or TRBD2 (6 bases each). The specimen sequenced was memory CD4+ T cells from blood. DNA of the CDR3: TGTGCCAGCAGCCCCCAGGTGGGGGGCCTTGATACGCAGTATTTT. Its translation is CASSPQVGGLDTQYF. Supplemented by reference TRBV7-2 and TRBJ2-3, the full variable domain reads GAGVSQSPSNKVTEKGKDVELRCDPISGHTALYWYRQSLGQGLEFLIYFQGNSAPDKSGLPSDRFSAERTGGSVSTLTIQRTQQEDSAVYLCASSPQVGGLDTQYFGPGTRLTVL.